These 30 T cell receptor beta chains were all obtained from the same sample, sequenced in a study of blood T cell repertoires in COVID-19. Data came from immunoSEQ multiplex PCR; TCRdb stores just in-frame clones and leaves some out. The data contain approximately 220,000 clones, 75% to 90% of them seen just once; the ten biggest clones take up about 4.6%. Sequencing input: PBMCs or T cells enriched from blood (not recorded which). These receptors were obtained from a woman under 40 who had been exposed to COVID-19.

Only one count was recorded for this clone. The J gene is TRBJ1-2, the V gene TRBV27, with D unresolved. The CDR3 is 15 residues long. Germline-derived CDR1 and CDR2 are MNHEY and SMNVEV (reference sequence). Trimming removed 6 bases at V and 5 bases at J, with 19 bases between. CDR3 region: CASRPPGRQRYGYTF. The CDR3 coding sequence is TGTGCCAGCAGGCCCCCGGGGAGGCAACGATATGGCTACACCTTC.

V is TRBV13 and J is TRBJ1-6, with D hard to call. This CDR3 has 15 residues. CDR1 and CDR2 (germline): PRHDT, FYEKMQ (reference sequence). V was trimmed by 7 bases and J by 1 base, leaving 11 bases between them. For the CDR3, the DNA is TGTGCCAGCAAAGAGGGTGTTTCCTATAATTCACCCCTCCACTTT. Translation: CASKEGVSYNSPLHF.

CDR3 sequence: CASSLARPGLLNSPLHF. The DNA of the CDR3 is TGCGCCAGCAGCTTGGCCCGCCCGGGACTTCTAAATTCACCCCTCCACTTT. The chain has TRBV5-1 and TRBJ1-6; possible D gene TRBD1, 5 bases. Trimming removed 0 bases from V and 7 bases from J, with 17 bases in between. The CDR3 has 17 residues. Germline CDR1 SGHRS, CDR2 YFSETQ.

The V and J genes are TRBV11-2 and TRBJ2-1, with D perhaps matching TRBD1 (6 bases). The V gene lost 3 bases and the J gene lost 8 bases, with 14 bases spanning the gap. Germline CDR1 reads SGHAT; CDR2 reads FQNNGV. The CDR3 covers 14 residues. The CDR3 DNA is TGTGCCAGCAGCTTCTTACAGGGAAGCCATGAGCAGTTCTTC. Its protein product is CASSFLQGSHEQFF.

This clone was seen only a few times. The CDR3 coding sequence is TGTGCCAGCAGTCCCCGGGACAGGGGGCGTCCGTATAGCAATCAGCCCCAGCATTTT. The encoded protein is CASSPRDRGRPYSNQPQHF. This chain connects TRBV2 to TRBJ1-5; TRBD1 matches at 12 bases. Germline values: CDR1 SNHLY, CDR2 FYNNEI. The CDR3 contains 19 residues. Trimming at V came to 5 bases and at J to 0 bases, leaving 11 bases not matched to a gene.

The genes are TRBV3-1 (or the pseudogene TRBV3-2) and TRBJ1-2; 7 positions agree with TRBD1. Germline CDR1 reads LGHDT; CDR2 reads YNNKEL (reference sequence). V shed 0 bases, J shed 5 bases, and the junction held 9 bases outside the gene matches. This CDR3 has 16 residues. Here the CDR3 DNA reads TGTGCCAGCAGCCAAGAACTAAGGGGGCGGGATTATGGCTACACCTTC. Translated, it gives CASSQELRGRDYGYTF.

V and J are TRBV9 and TRBJ2-5; TRBD2 is a possible D gene (5 bases). Trimming removed 0 bases at V and 5 bases at J, with 17 bases between. The CDR3 is 16 residues long. Germline CDR1 SGDLS, CDR2 YYNGEE. In nucleotides, the CDR3 is TGTGCCAGCAGCGTAGCAGGAAGGGTATGGGAGGAGACCCAGTACTTC. Encoded protein: CASSVAGRVWEETQYF. The full variable domain, rest sourced from reference TRBV9 and TRBJ2-5, is DSGVTQTPKHLITATGQRVTLRCSPRSGDLSVYWYQQSLDQGLQFLIQYYNGEERAKGNILERFSAQQFPDLHSELNLSSLELGDSALYFCASSVAGRVWEETQYFGPGTRLLVL.

CDR3 protein: CASSQELAGGLNTQYF. CDR3 coding DNA: TGCGCCAGCAGCCAAGAACTCGCGGGGGGGCTGAATACGCAGTATTTT. The chain recombines TRBV4-1 with TRBJ2-3; 9 bases align to TRBD2. The CDR3 is 16 amino acids. Germline assignment: CDR1 MGHRA and CDR2 YSYEKL. V trimming: 0 bases; J trimming: 7 bases; junction bases outside the gene matches: 8.

This chain links TRBV19 with TRBJ2-7; TRBD2 matches at 10 bases. J was trimmed by 1 base and V by 5 bases; bases with no gene match: 5. The germline gives CDR1 LNHDA, CDR2 SQIVND (reference sequence). This CDR3 contains 15 residues. The CDR3 DNA reads TGTGCCAGTAGTGAGAAACTAGCGGGGTCCTACGAGCAGTACTTC. Its protein product is CASSEKLAGSYEQYF.

This clone appeared once. The genes are TRBV6-5 and TRBJ2-2; 7 nucleotides align to TRBD1. CDR1 MNHEY and CDR2 SVGAGI come from the germline V gene. V was clipped by 6 bases and J by 6 bases; unmatched bases: 1. This CDR3 comprises 12 residues. CDR3 sequence: CASSTGAGELFF. The CDR3 DNA follows: TGTGCCAGCAGCACAGGGGCCGGGGAGCTGTTTTTT.

V and J are TRBV2 and TRBJ2-7; tentative D call: TRBD2 (6 bases). The CDR3 has 14 residues. V lost 4 bases, J lost 1 base, and 11 bases lay in between. The germline V gene has CDR1 SNHLY and CDR2 FYNNEI. The CDR3 reads CASSGGAGSYEQYF. The CDR3 DNA reads TGTGCCAGCAGTGGCGGGGCAGGGTCCTACGAGCAGTACTTC.

This clone has a handful of counts. This chain joins TRBV30 and TRBJ2-2; D ambiguous. Germline V CDR1 and CDR2: GTSNPN, SVGIG (reference sequence). The CDR3 loop spans 15 amino acids. Between the trimmed V and J ends, which lost 1 base and 4 bases, there was a span of 13 bases. CDR3 nucleotides: TGTGCCTGGAGTGCCCTTAGAGGAAGCACCGGGGAGCTGTTTTTT. It encodes CAWSALRGSTGELFF.

V gene TRBV9 combines with J gene TRBJ1-2; D is unresolved. The germline CDR1 and CDR2 sequences are SGDLS and YYNGEE. Between the trimmed V and J ends, which lost 2 bases and 6 bases, there was a span of 14 bases. CDR3 length equals 14 residues. The CDR3 loop is CASSVGSIADGYTF. As DNA, the CDR3 is TGTGCCAGCAGCGTCGGGAGTATAGCCGATGGCTACACCTTC.

Written as DNA, the CDR3 is TGCGCCAGCAGCAGACGGACAGGGAACAATGAGCAGTTCTTC. Encoded protein: CASSRRTGNNEQFF. J is TRBJ2-1 and V is TRBV5-1; 8 nucleotides line up with TRBD1. Germline lookup yields CDR1 SGHRS and CDR2 YFSETQ. After removal of 4 bases from V and 5 bases from J, the junction contained 5 bases not matched to a gene. The CDR3 spans 14 residues.

The chain recombines TRBV6-1 with TRBJ1-3; possible D gene TRBD1, 6 bases. CDR3 length: 15 residues. Germline V gene data show CDR1 as MNHNS and CDR2 as SASEGT. V lost 2 bases to trimming and J lost 2 bases, with 10 bases between them. In DNA, the CDR3 is TGTGCCAGCAGTGAACGCAGGGGCGCTGGAAACACCATATATTTT. Translating gives CASSERRGAGNTIYF.

V is TRBV5-1 and J is TRBJ1-2; TRBD1 matches at 7 bases. From germline, CDR1 is SGHRS and CDR2 YFSETQ. The CDR3 length is 14 residues. Unmatched junction bases numbered 7, after V lost 7 bases and J lost 1 base. CDR3 coding DNA: TGCGCCAGCTCGGGGACAGAAATTAACTATGGCTACACCTTC. Protein: CASSGTEINYGYTF.

The chain links TRBV6-5 to TRBJ2-7, with D possibly being TRBD2 (6 bases). Germline V gives CDR1 MNHEY, CDR2 SVGAGI. Trimming took 7 bases from V and 1 from J, leaving 17 bases between them. CDR3 size: 15 residues. The CDR3 region is CASTTPAGTSYEQYF. The CDR3 nucleotides read TGTGCCAGCACTACGCCTGCGGGAACATCCTACGAGCAGTACTTC.

J is TRBJ1-2 and V is TRBV21-1. TRBV21-1 is flagged as a pseudogene. This CDR3 is built from 15 residues. CDR3: CASSKEEEEDYGYTF. The CDR3 DNA reads as TGTGCCAGCAGCAAAGAGGAGGAAGAGGACTATGGCTACACCTTC.

The chain employs TRBV5-1 and TRBJ2-2; D is ambiguous. Trimming removed 0 bases from V and 8 bases from J, with 5 bases in between. This CDR3 contains 12 residues. Germline CDR1 and CDR2: SGHRS and YFSETQ. The CDR3 bases are TGCGCCAGCAGCTTGGGGGCTGGGGAGCTGTTTTTT. It translates to CASSLGAGELFF.

The chain carries TRBV19 and TRBJ1-2, with D uncertain. V was cut by 5 bases and J by 5 bases, with 12 bases left in between. The CDR3 runs 13 residues. Germline V gene sequence: CDR1 LNHDA, CDR2 SQIVND (reference sequence). The DNA of the CDR3 is TGTGCCAGTAGTTTTAGAGACTTATATGGCTACACCTTC. Translated, it gives CASSFRDLYGYTF.

The gene calls are TRBV3-1 (or the pseudogene TRBV3-2) and TRBJ1-2, with unresolved D. The CDR3 contains 15 residues. Trimming pared 2 bases from V and 0 bases from J, leaving 10 bases between. Germline V gene lookup returns CDR1 LGHDT and CDR2 YNNKEL (reference sequence). CDR3 DNA sequence: TGTGCCAGCAGCCAACAAGTAGGAGCTAACTATGGCTACACCTTC. Amino acid sequence: CASSQQVGANYGYTF.

V and J are TRBV18 and TRBJ2-7, with D perhaps TRBD1 (7 bases). The V and J ends lost 6 bases and 6 bases respectively, with 21 bases between them. This CDR3 is 15 amino acids long. Germline V gene lookup returns CDR1 KGHSH and CDR2 LQKENI. The CDR3 sequence is CASSRRDTGVSEQYF. The DNA for the CDR3 is TGTGCCAGCTCCCGGCGGGATACAGGGGTTTCCGAGCAGTACTTC.

Here the CDR3 DNA reads TGTGCCATCCGACAGGGGCCTGGGGCCAACGTCCTGACTTTC. It encodes CAIRQGPGANVLTF. The chain uses TRBV10-3 and TRBJ2-6, with 8 bases fitting TRBD1. The J segment lost 2 bases and the V segment lost 8 bases, leaving 2 bases of the junction unmatched. Germline CDR1 and CDR2: ENHRY and SYGVKD. The CDR3 runs to 14 residues.

This chain joins TRBV2 and TRBJ2-5, with 12 bases aligning to TRBD2. J gave up 2 bases and V 2 bases, and 3 bases lay outside the gene matches. The CDR3 is made up of 16 amino acids. Germline V gives CDR1 SNHLY, CDR2 FYNNEI. CDR3 bases: TGTGCCAGCAGTGAAACTAGCGGGGGGCCACAAGAGACCCAGTACTTC. Protein: CASSETSGGPQETQYF.

The chain combines TRBV4-1 with TRBJ2-7; 13 nucleotides align to TRBD2. Germline lookup yields CDR1 MGHRA and CDR2 YSYEKL. V was pared by 4 bases and J by 6 bases, with 6 bases of the junction left unmatched. This CDR3 spans 15 amino acids. The CDR3 is CASSRGLAGVPEQYF. Here the CDR3 DNA reads TGCGCCAGCAGCCGCGGACTAGCGGGGGTACCCGAGCAGTACTTC.

J is TRBJ2-7 and V is TRBV12-3 or TRBV12-4; TRBD2 might be the D (5 bases). The CDR3 loop spans 12 amino acids. Trimming stripped 7 bases from V and 6 bases from J, with 13 bases between. In DNA, the CDR3 is TGTGCCAGCAACGAGGGTACGGCCGAGCAGTACTTC. Translating gives CASNEGTAEQYF.

V and J are TRBV14 and TRBJ2-7; tentative D call: TRBD1 (5 bases). V lost 0 bases, J lost 4 bases, and 7 bases lay in between. Germline V gene lookup returns CDR1 SGHDN and CDR2 FVKESK. The CDR3 consists of 13 residues. The chain's CDR3 is CASSQEGAYEQYF. The CDR3, as DNA: TGTGCCAGCAGCCAAGAAGGGGCTTACGAGCAGTACTTC.

CDR3 in DNA: TGCGCCAGCAGAAGAAATCGACAGGGTAGGGTCTACGAGCAGTACTTC. Translated, it gives CASRRNRQGRVYEQYF. The rearrangement joins TRBV5-1 to TRBJ2-7; the match to TRBD1 covers 7 bases. The junction had 14 bases not matched to a gene; V was cut back by 5 bases and J by 3 bases. Germline CDR1 SGHRS, CDR2 YFSETQ. CDR3 length: 16 amino acids.

The chain couples TRBV11-2 to TRBJ2-7; D unresolved. V was clipped by 6 bases and J by 0 bases, with 12 bases between them. The CDR3 spans 14 residues. Germline lookup yields CDR1 SGHAT and CDR2 FQNNGV. CDR3 bases: TGTGCCAGCAGTGCCAGACAAACCTCCTACGAGCAGTACTTC. Protein: CASSARQTSYEQYF.

The chain uses TRBV6-5 and TRBJ1-6; D gene uncertain. Per germline, CDR1 MNHEY and CDR2 SVGAGI. The ends were cut back, 6 bases at V and 8 bases at J, with 11 bases in the middle. This CDR3 region has 13 residues. In DNA, the CDR3 is TGTGCCAGCAGGGGCCGGAATTATTCACCCCTCCACTTT. Translation: CASRGRNYSPLHF.